The 5 T cell receptor beta chains in this list originate from one sample, sequenced in a study of blood T cells in healthy people across ages. Sample-barcoded 5' priming and a J-beta primer mix drove a second PCR of 7 to 11 cycles. TCRdb passed the 5' RACE reads through MiXCR, listing each CDR3 protein once. The profile shows about 810,000 distinct CDR3 sequences, around 36% of them singletons. The material sequenced was blood. The receptor source for this set is a man younger than 30 in good health.

This clonotype was recorded a few times. The V gene is TRBV14, the J gene TRBJ1-1, with D possibly being TRBD1 (5 bases). V was trimmed by 1 base and J by 7 bases, leaving 10 bases between them. The CDR3 sequence is 13 residues long. Germline CDR1 and CDR2: SGHDN and FVKESK. CDR3 loop: CASSQGMGVEAFF. The CDR3 DNA reads as TGTGCCAGCAGCCAAGGAATGGGGGTTGAAGCTTTCTTT. Combining the CDR3 with reference TRBV14 and TRBJ1-1 gives the whole variable domain EAGVTQFPSHSVIEKGQTVTLRCDPISGHDNLYWYRRVMGKEIKFLLHFVKESKQDESGMPNNRFLAERTGGTYSTLKVQPAELEDSGVYFCASSQGMGVEAFFGQGTRLTVV.

The V and J genes are TRBV4-3 and TRBJ1-4, with TRBD1 identical over 7 bases. V lost 0 bases and J lost 15; bases outside the gene matches: 10. The CDR3 sequence is 14 residues long. The germline gives CDR1 LGHNA, CDR2 YSLEER. The CDR3 DNA reads as TGCGCCAGCAGCCAAGATGGGGGACAGATCCGTTTGTTTTTT. It specifies CASSQDGGQIRLFF.

CDR3 loop: CSARVTADYGYTF. Here the CDR3 DNA reads TGCAGTGCTAGAGTGACGGCCGACTATGGCTACACCTTC. The chain combines TRBV20-1 with TRBJ1-2; no firm D call. Germline V gene data show CDR1 as DFQATT and CDR2 as SNEGSKA (reference sequence). The CDR3 is 13 residues long. V was shortened by 1 base and J by 3 bases, with 9 bases between the two germline ends.

The rearrangement links TRBV27 to TRBJ2-4; the D gene is possibly TRBD1 (5 bases). Trimming cost V 0 bases and J 4 bases, with 10 bases left between them. This CDR3 region has 15 residues. From germline, CDR1 is MNHEY and CDR2 SMNVEV (reference sequence). This chain's CDR3 is CASSLSTGNKNIQYF. The DNA of the CDR3 is TGTGCCAGCAGTTTATCTACAGGAAATAAAAACATTCAGTACTTC.

This clonotype was observed a handful of times. J is TRBJ1-1 and V is TRBV12-3 or TRBV12-4; the D gene is possibly TRBD1 (5 bases). Trimming left V 3 bases short and J 1 base short, with 12 bases between. The CDR3 totals 15 residues. CDR3 in DNA: TGTGCCAGCAGTTTTTCGGGGGTTAAGAACACTGAAGCTTTCTTT. Protein: CASSFSGVKNTEAFF.